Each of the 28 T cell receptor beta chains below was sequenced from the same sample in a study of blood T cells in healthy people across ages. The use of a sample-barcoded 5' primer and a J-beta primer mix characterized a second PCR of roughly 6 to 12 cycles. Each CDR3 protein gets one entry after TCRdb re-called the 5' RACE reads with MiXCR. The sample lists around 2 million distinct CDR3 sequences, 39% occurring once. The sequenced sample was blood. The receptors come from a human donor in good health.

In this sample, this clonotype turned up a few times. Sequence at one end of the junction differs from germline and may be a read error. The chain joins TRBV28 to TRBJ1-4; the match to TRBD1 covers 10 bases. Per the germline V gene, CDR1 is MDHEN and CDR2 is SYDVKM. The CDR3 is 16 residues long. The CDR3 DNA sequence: TGTGCCAGCAGTTCCCGGGACAGGGGAACTGATGAAAAACTGTTTTTT. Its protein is CASSSRDRGTDEKLFF. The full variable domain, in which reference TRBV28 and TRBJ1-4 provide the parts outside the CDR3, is DVKVTQSSRYLVKRTGEKVFLECVQDMDHENMFWYRQDPGLGLRLIYFSYDVKMKEKGDIPEGYSVSREKKERFSLILESASTNQTSMYLCASSSRDRGTDEKLFFGSGTQLSVL.

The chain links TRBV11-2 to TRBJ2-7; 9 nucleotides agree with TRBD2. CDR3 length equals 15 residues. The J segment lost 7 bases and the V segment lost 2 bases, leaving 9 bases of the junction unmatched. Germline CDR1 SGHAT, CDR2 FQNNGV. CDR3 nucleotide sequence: TGTGCCAGCAGCTTACTAGCGGGGTCTCGGAATGAGCAGTACTTC. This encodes CASSLLAGSRNEQYF.

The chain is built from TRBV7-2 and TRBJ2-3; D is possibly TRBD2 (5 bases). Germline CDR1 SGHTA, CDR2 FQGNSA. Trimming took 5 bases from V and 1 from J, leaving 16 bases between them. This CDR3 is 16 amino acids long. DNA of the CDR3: TGTGCCAGCAGCATAGAGCGGCTAGACCGCACAGATACGCAGTATTTT. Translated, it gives CASSIERLDRTDTQYF.

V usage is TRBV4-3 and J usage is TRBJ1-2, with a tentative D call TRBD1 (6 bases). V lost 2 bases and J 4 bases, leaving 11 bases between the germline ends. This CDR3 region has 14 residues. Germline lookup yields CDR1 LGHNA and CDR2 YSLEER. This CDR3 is CASSQRTEFYGYTF. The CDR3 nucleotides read TGCGCCAGCAGCCAACGGACAGAGTTCTATGGCTACACCTTC.

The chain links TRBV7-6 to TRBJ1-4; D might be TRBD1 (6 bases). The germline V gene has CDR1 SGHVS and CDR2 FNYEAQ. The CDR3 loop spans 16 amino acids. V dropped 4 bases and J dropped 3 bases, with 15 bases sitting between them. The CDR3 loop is CASSSGTSGANEKLFF. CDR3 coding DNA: TGTGCCAGCAGCTCCGGGACATCAGGAGCTAATGAAAAACTGTTTTTT. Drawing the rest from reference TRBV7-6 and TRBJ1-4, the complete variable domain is GAGVSQSPRYKVTKRGQDVALRCDPISGHVSLYWYRQALGQGPEFLTYFNYEAQQDKSGLPNDRFSAERPEGSISTLTIQRTEQRDSAMYRCASSSGTSGANEKLFFGSGTQLSVL.

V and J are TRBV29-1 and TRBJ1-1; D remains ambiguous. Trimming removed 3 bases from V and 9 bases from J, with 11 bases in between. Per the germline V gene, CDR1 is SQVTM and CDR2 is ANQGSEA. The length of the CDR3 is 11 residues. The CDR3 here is CSVDSESQAFF. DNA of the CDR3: TGCAGCGTTGATTCTGAGAGTCAAGCTTTCTTT.

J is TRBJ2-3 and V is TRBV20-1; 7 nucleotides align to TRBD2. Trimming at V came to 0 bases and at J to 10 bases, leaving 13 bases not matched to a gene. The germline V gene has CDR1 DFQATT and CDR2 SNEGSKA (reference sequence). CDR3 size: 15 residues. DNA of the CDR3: TGCAGTGCTAGAGATCAGACTAGCCACCCTTCGGCGCAGTATTTT. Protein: CSARDQTSHPSAQYF.

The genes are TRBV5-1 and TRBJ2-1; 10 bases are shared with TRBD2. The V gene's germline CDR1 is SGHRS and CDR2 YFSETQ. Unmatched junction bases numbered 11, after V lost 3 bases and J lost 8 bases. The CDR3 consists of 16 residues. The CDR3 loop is CASSYRGAGGPDEQFF. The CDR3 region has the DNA TGCGCCAGCAGCTACCGAGGAGCGGGGGGGCCGGATGAGCAGTTCTTC.

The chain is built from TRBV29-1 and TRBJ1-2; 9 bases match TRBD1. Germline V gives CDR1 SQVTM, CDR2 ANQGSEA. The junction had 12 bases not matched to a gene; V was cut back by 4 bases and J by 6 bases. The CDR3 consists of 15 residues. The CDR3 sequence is CSVASGTGMGNGYTF. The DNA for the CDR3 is TGCAGCGTTGCCTCCGGGACAGGGATGGGAAATGGCTACACCTTC.

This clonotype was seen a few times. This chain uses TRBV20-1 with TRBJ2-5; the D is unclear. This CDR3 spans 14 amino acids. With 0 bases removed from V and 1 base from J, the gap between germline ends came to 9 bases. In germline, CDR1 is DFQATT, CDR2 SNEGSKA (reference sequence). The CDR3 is CSARDWAGQETQYF. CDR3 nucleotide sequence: TGCAGTGCTAGAGATTGGGCAGGCCAAGAGACCCAGTACTTC.

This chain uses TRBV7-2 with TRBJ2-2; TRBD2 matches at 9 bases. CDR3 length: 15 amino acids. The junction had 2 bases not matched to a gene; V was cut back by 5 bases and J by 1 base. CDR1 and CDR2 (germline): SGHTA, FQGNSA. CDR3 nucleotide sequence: TGTGCCAGCAGCGTTAGCGGGGGGAACACCGGGGAGCTGTTTTTT. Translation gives CASSVSGGNTGELFF. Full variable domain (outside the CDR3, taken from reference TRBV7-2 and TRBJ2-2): GAGVSQSPSNKVTEKGKDVELRCDPISGHTALYWYRQSLGQGLEFLIYFQGNSAPDKSGLPSDRFSAERTGGSVSTLTIQRTQQEDSAVYLCASSVSGGNTGELFFGEGSRLTVL.

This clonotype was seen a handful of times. The CDR3 bases are TGTGCCAGCGGCTCCATAGAAGGGGCCGGGGAGACCCAGTACTTC. It yields the protein CASGSIEGAGETQYF. The chain has TRBV7-9 and TRBJ2-5; a weak D match, TRBD1 (5 bases). The V gene's germline CDR1 is SEHNR and CDR2 FQNEAQ (reference sequence). This CDR3 has 15 amino acids. Trimming left V 8 bases short and J 5 bases short, with 21 bases between.

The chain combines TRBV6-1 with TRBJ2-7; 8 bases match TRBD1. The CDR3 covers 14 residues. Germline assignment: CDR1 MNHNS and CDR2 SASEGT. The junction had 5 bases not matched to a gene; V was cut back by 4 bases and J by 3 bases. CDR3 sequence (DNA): TGTGCCAGCAGTGTGAGGACAGGGTTCTACGAGCAGTACTTC. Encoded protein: CASSVRTGFYEQYF.

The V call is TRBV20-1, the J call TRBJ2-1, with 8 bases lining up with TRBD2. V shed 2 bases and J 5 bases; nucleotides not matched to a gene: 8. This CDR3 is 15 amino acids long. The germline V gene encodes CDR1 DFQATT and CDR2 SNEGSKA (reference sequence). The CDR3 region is CSARPGERGNNEQFF. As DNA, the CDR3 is TGCAGTGCTAGACCCGGCGAGCGGGGGAACAATGAGCAGTTCTTC.

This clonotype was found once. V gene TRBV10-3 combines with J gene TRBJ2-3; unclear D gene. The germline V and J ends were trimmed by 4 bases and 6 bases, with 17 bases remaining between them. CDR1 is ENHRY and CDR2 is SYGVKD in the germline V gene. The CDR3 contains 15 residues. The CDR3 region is CAISAKSDPQDTQYF. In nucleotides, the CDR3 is TGTGCCATCAGTGCAAAGAGTGACCCCCAGGATACGCAGTATTTT.

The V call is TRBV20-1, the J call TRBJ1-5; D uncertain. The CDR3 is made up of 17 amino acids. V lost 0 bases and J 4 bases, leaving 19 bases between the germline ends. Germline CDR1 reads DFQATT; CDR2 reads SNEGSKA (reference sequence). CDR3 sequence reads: CSARDSRRAGGNQPQHF. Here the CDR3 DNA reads TGCAGTGCTAGAGATTCACGGCGGGCAGGCGGAAATCAGCCCCAGCATTTT.

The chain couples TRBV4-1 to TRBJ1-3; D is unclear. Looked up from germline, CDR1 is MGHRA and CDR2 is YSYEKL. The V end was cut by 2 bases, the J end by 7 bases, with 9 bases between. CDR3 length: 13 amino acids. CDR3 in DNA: TGCGCCAGCAGCCAATTGGTGTGGAACACCATATATTTT. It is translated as CASSQLVWNTIYF.

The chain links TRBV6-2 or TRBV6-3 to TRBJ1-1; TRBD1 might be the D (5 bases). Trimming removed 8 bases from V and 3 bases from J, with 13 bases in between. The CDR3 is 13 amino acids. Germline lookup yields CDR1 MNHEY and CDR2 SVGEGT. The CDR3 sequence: CASGEQAYTEAFF. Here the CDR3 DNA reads TGTGCCAGCGGGGAACAGGCATACACTGAAGCTTTCTTT.

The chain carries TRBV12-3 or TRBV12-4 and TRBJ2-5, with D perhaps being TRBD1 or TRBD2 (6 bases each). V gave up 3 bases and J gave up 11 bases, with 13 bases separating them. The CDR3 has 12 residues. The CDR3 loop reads CASSFGGLLQYF. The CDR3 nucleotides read TGTGCCAGCAGTTTCGGGGGCCTCCTTCAGTACTTC.

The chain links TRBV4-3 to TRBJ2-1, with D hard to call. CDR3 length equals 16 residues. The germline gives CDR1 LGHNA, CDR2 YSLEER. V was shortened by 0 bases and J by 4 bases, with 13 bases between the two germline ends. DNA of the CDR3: TGCGCCAGCAGCCAAGATGTGGGGAATCGGTACAATGAGCAGTTCTTC. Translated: CASSQDVGNRYNEQFF.

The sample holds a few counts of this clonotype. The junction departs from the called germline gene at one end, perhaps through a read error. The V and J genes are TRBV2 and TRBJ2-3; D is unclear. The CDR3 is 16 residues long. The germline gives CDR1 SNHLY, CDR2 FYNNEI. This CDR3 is CASSDIAPEVADTLYF. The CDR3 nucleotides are TGTGCCAGCAGTGATATAGCCCCTGAGGTGGCGGATACGCTGTATTTT.

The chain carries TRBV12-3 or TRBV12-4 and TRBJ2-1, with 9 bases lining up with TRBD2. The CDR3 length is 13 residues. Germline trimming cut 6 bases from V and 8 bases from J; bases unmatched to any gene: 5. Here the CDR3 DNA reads TGTGCCAGCAGGGGGACTAGCAAGGATGAGCAGTTCTTC. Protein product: CASRGTSKDEQFF.

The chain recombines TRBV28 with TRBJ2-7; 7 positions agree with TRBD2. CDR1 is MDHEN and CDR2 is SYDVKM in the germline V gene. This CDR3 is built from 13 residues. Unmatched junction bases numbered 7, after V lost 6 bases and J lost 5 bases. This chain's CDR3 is CASSSTSVHEQYF. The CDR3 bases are TGTGCCAGCAGCTCAACTAGCGTCCACGAGCAGTACTTC.

The DNA of the CDR3 is TGCAGCGTTGGGAGACAGGGGGATGGCTACACCTTC. Encoded protein: CSVGRQGDGYTF. The V gene is TRBV29-1, the J gene TRBJ1-2; 9 bases are shared with TRBD1. The J segment lost 6 bases and the V segment lost 4 bases, leaving 3 bases of the junction unmatched. CDR1 and CDR2 from the germline V gene are SQVTM and ANQGSEA. CDR3 size: 12 residues.

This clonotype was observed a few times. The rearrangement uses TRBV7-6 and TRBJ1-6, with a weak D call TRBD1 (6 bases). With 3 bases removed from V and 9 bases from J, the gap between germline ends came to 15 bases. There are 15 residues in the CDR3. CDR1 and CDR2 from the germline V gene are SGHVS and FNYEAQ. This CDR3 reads CASSLDRVGGSPLHF. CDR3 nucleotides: TGTGCCAGCAGCTTGGACAGAGTCGGAGGTTCACCCCTCCACTTT.

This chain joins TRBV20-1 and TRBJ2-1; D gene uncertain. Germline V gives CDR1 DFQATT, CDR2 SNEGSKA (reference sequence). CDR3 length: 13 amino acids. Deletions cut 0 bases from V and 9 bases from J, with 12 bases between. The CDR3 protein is CSARDLIEGEQFF. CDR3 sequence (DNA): TGCAGTGCTAGAGATCTCATCGAAGGTGAGCAGTTCTTC.

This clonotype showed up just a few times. The CDR3 spells CASSPGLAVTYEQYF. The CDR3 coding sequence is TGCGCCAGCAGCCCGGGACTAGCGGTAACCTACGAGCAGTACTTC. The rearrangement links TRBV4-3 to TRBJ2-7, with 11 nucleotides matching TRBD2. V shed 4 bases, J shed 2 bases, and the junction held 4 bases outside the gene matches. Germline CDR1 reads LGHNA; CDR2 reads YSLEER. The CDR3 loop spans 15 amino acids.

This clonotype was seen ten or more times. CDR3 sequence: CSVEETGQETQYF. In DNA form, the CDR3 reads TGCAGCGTTGAAGAGACAGGGCAGGAGACCCAGTACTTC. J is TRBJ2-5 and V is TRBV29-1; TRBD1 aligns across 7 bases. Germline CDR1 and CDR2: SQVTM and ANQGSEA. V was pared by 0 bases and J by 5 bases, with 3 bases of the junction left unmatched. The CDR3 extends over 13 amino acids. Full variable domain (outside the CDR3, taken from reference TRBV29-1 and TRBJ2-5): SAVISQKPSRDICQRGTSLTIQCQVDSQVTMMFWYRQQPGQSLTLIATANQGSEATYESGFVIDKFPISRPNLTFSTLTVSNMSPEDSSIYLCSVEETGQETQYFGPGTRLLVL.